This TCR beta chain was identified in a study of cytomegalovirus exposure and HLA in healthy donors. The PCR used 60 Vbeta and 13 Jbeta primers. TCRdb's copy holds only in-frame clones and misses some; the assay was immunoSEQ multiplex PCR. The sample shows about 25,000 clones, 70% of them seen only once. Germline V gene sequence: CDR1 MNHEY, CDR2 SVGAGI. After removal of 10 bases from V and 0 bases from J, the junction contained 8 bases not matched to a gene. The CDR3 totals 14 residues. The clonotype originates from a woman aged 45-65 years in good health and CMV-seronegative. The chain is built from TRBV6-5 and TRBJ2-7; 8 bases line up with TRBD2. The sequenced material came from PBMCs. As DNA, the CDR3 is TGTGCCACCGCTACTAGCGGCAACTCCTACGAGCAGTACTTC. This gives the protein CATATSGNSYEQYF.